One sample yielded the 13 T cell receptor beta chains listed below, sequenced in a study of cytomegalovirus exposure and HLA in healthy donors. The PCR used 60 Vbeta and 13 Jbeta primers. Clones were sequenced by immunoSEQ multiplex PCR, and TCRdb holds only the in-frame ones, with some missing. The sample lists more than 90,000 clones; around 80% were seen once. The sequenced sample was PBMCs. All receptors come from a human donor in good health.

This clone was seen a few times. The J gene is TRBJ2-5, the V gene TRBV18, with D maybe TRBD2 (5 bases). From germline, CDR1 is KGHSH and CDR2 LQKENI. The length of the CDR3 is 13 residues. The V end was cut by 6 bases, the J end by 2 bases, with 10 bases between. The CDR3 DNA is TGTGCCAGCTCCCGGACTGCACAAGAGACCCAGTACTTC. This translates into CASSRTAQETQYF.

V is TRBV10-2 and J is TRBJ2-5; the match to TRBD2 covers 11 bases. The germline V gene encodes CDR1 WSHSY and CDR2 SAAADI. The CDR3 loop spans 15 amino acids. Unmatched junction bases numbered 8, after V lost 6 bases and J lost 5 bases. The CDR3 nucleotides read TGCGCCAGCAGGGGGCTAGCGGGGGGAATTGAGACCCAGTACTTC. Its protein is CASRGLAGGIETQYF.

The chain has TRBV7-8 and TRBJ1-1; weak D call: TRBD1 (6 bases). CDR3 length: 16 amino acids. CDR1 SGHVS and CDR2 FQNEAQ come from the germline V gene. The V and J ends lost 4 bases and 11 bases respectively, with 26 bases between them. The CDR3 DNA reads as TGTGCCAGCAGCTACCGAGGCGGGGGCACGATATCTCATGCTTTCTTT. Protein sequence: CASSYRGGGTISHAFF.

This chain uses TRBV29-1 with TRBJ1-2; 8 positions match TRBD1. The V gene's germline CDR1 is SQVTM and CDR2 ANQGSEA. CDR3 size: 12 residues. J was trimmed by 4 bases and V by 6 bases; bases with no gene match: 4. CDR3 sequence: CSVDREIYGYTF. In nucleotides, the CDR3 is TGCAGCGTGGACAGGGAGATCTATGGCTACACCTTC.

This sequence joins TRBV30 and TRBJ1-1; 7 positions agree with TRBD1. V gave up 3 bases and J gave up 8 bases; unmatched junction bases: 9. This CDR3 has 13 residues. The germline V gene encodes CDR1 GTSNPN and CDR2 SVGIG (reference sequence). CDR3 in amino acids: CAWRGSGTVEAFF. The DNA of the CDR3 is TGTGCCTGGAGGGGATCCGGGACAGTAGAAGCTTTCTTT.

This clone was seen only a few times. This chain's CDR3 is CASSYGRAIPGNTIYF. The CDR3 DNA sequence: TGTGCCAGCAGTTACGGCAGGGCTATTCCTGGAAACACCATATATTTT. The chain carries TRBV6-5 and TRBJ1-3; tentative D call: TRBD1 (5 bases). Trimming took 2 bases from V and 2 from J, leaving 13 bases between them. The CDR3 covers 16 residues. Germline values: CDR1 MNHEY, CDR2 SVGAGI.

Here the CDR3 reads CASSEAEETQYF. In DNA, the CDR3 is TGTGCCAGCAGTGAAGCCGAAGAGACCCAGTACTTC. The rearrangement links TRBV2 to TRBJ2-5, with D hard to call. The germline V gene encodes CDR1 SNHLY and CDR2 FYNNEI. This CDR3 is 12 amino acids long. Trimming left V 0 bases short and J 3 bases short, with 2 bases between.

The genes are TRBV6-1 and TRBJ1-2; TRBD1 is a possible D gene (6 bases). Per the germline V gene, CDR1 is MNHNS and CDR2 is SASEGT. There are 14 residues in the CDR3. V was clipped by 4 bases and J by 5 bases, with 14 bases between them. The CDR3 DNA is TGTGCCAGCAGTGGTACAGGGAATTTATATGGCTACACCTTC. It specifies CASSGTGNLYGYTF.

The chain joins TRBV10-1 to TRBJ2-7; 9 nucleotides match TRBD1. Unmatched junction bases numbered 3, after V lost 3 bases and J lost 0 bases. Germline V lookup: CDR1 WNHNN, CDR2 SYGVQD (reference sequence). CDR3 length: 15 amino acids. The CDR3 sequence is CASSEGTGNSYEQYF. CDR3 DNA sequence: TGCGCCAGCAGTGAAGGGACAGGGAACTCCTACGAGCAGTACTTC.

CDR3: CASSKVGCVPWLGHYTF. CDR3 in DNA: TGTGCCAGCAGCAAAGTGGGGTGCGTACCCTGGTTGGGGCACTACACCTTC. This chain joins TRBV21-1 and TRBJ1-2; the D call of TRBD1 is as the table states it, not checked on the DNA. TRBV21-1 represents a pseudogene. The CDR3 has 17 amino acids.

The V and J genes are TRBV30 and TRBJ2-5, with D possibly matching TRBD1 (5 bases). The J call may not be correct, given that the DNA end is closer to TRBJ2-7. The CDR3 totals 12 residues. CDR1 GTSNPN and CDR2 SVGIG come from the germline V gene (reference sequence). The CDR3 loop reads CAWATGSYEQYF. Here the CDR3 DNA reads TGTGCCTGGGCTACAGGATCCTACGAGCAGTACTTC.

This sequence joins TRBV5-6 and TRBJ2-2; D gene uncertain. Trimming took 8 bases from V and 4 from J, leaving 9 bases between them. CDR1 SGHDT and CDR2 YYEEEE come from the germline V gene. CDR3 length: 12 amino acids. CDR3 protein: CASRPGTGELFF. The CDR3 coding sequence is TGTGCCAGTAGACCGGGCACCGGGGAGCTGTTTTTT.

V usage is TRBV5-8 and J usage is TRBJ2-7, with 10 positions matching TRBD1. Germline V gene lookup returns CDR1 SGHTS and CDR2 YDEGEE. V lost 4 bases, J lost 2 bases, and 9 bases stayed unmatched. The CDR3 is 16 residues long. The CDR3 loop reads CASSPSEDRGPYEQYF. DNA of the CDR3: TGTGCCAGCAGCCCGAGTGAAGACAGGGGGCCCTACGAGCAGTACTTC.